Given below is one TCR beta chain in context. What it recognizes is unknown. These data belong to a study of cytomegalovirus exposure and HLA in healthy donors. Broader study findings: The productive fraction for most TCR beta V segments was about 90% or about 30% in an earlier analysis. V- and J-gene trimming of TCR beta was linked (in a later analysis) to a missense DCLRE1C variant. Sequencing likely caused a cluster of highly shared sequence variants. The authors later found TCR association rates varying by HLA locus, with DRB1 most and HLA-C fewest.

13 Jbeta primers and 60 Vbeta primers were used for the PCR. Sequencing was performed with immunoSEQ multiplex PCR; in TCRdb, only in-frame clones are kept and a portion is missing. Here the sample spans under 150,000 clones, around 78% being singletons. The V gene end was trimmed by 8 bases and the J gene end by 1 base; junction bases not matched to a gene: 4. The CDR3 consists of 14 residues. The V gene's germline CDR1 is WSHSY and CDR2 SAAADI. V gene TRBV10-2 combines with J gene TRBJ2-7; 11 bases map to TRBD1. This clonotype was sampled from a woman aged 40 to 49 in good health and CMV-seropositive. Sequencing was carried out using PBMCs. CDR3 protein: CASLGTGGSYEQYF. CDR3 DNA sequence: TGCGCCAGCTTGGGGACAGGGGGTTCCTACGAGCAGTACTTC.